Listed below are T cell receptor beta chains from one sample, sequenced in a study of glioma-infiltrating T cells. Each CDR3 protein gets one entry after TCRdb re-called the multiplex PCR reads with MiXCR. The sample carries 85,000 to 110,000 distinct CDR3 sequences, 29% recorded once. Material: glioma tissue, nonneoplastic brain tissue, or PBMCs (not recorded which). All receptors derive from a human donor with low-grade glioma or glioblastoma, undergoing nonglioma brain surgery, or in good health (not recorded which). The CDR3 runs from the conserved cysteine through the conserved F or W. The D gene is left open where the match is weak. For some rows the clone size is stated as once, few or many, or as a class when expanded; others skip it.

clone_size,cdr3_length,d_call,j_call,v_call,cdr3_aa,cdr3_nt
.,13,.,TRBJ2-5,TRBV4-1,CASRQVEIETQYF,TGCGCCAGCAGACAAGTGGAAATTGAGACCCAGTACTTC
many,14,.,TRBJ2-5,TRBV7-2,CASSHPGLQETQYF,TGTGCCAGCAGCCACCCGGGACTGCAAGAGACCCAGTACTTC
many,16,.,TRBJ2-3,TRBV7-2,CASSPRGRRGTDTQYF,TGTGCCAGCAGCCCCAGGGGCAGGCGGGGCACAGATACGCAGTATTTT
once,16,.,TRBJ1-2,TRBV28,CASSRLGFEANYGYTF,TGTGCCAGCAGCCGGCTGGGGTTCGAAGCTAACTATGGCTACACCTTC
few,13,.,TRBJ1-6,TRBV19,CASMSNNNSPLHF,TGTGCCAGTATGTCCAACAACAATTCACCCCTCCACTTT
many,13,.,TRBJ1-1,TRBV28,CASSLRGSTEAFF,TGTGCCAGCAGTTTACGGGGGAGCACTGAAGCTTTCTTT
many,12,.,TRBJ1-1,TRBV6-1,CASSHGRAEAFF,TGTGCCAGCAGTCACGGTCGTGCCGAAGCTTTCTTT
many,15,.,TRBJ2-1,TRBV7-2,CASTLSSEGYNEQFF,TGTGCCAGCACCCTGAGTAGTGAGGGGTACAATGAGCAGTTCTTC
.,15,.,TRBJ2-1,TRBV7-2,CASSLVGGRPNEQFF,TGTGCCAGCAGCTTAGTGGGGGGGCGGCCCAATGAGCAGTTCTTC
.,13,.,TRBJ1-4,TRBV29-1,CSVRIPKTEKLFF,TGCAGCGTTAGGATCCCTAAAACTGAAAAACTGTTTTTT
many,15,.,TRBJ2-3,TRBV12-3/TRBV12-4,CASSSGSRASDTQYF,TGTGCCAGCAGTTCTGGGTCCCGGGCATCGGATACGCAGTATTTT
.,14,.,TRBJ1-2,TRBV2,CASSEGTGSYGYTF,TGTGCCAGCAGTGAAGGTACAGGAAGCTATGGCTACACCTTC
many,15,TRBD1,TRBJ2-1,TRBV6-1,CASRLGQGLLNEQFF,TGTGCCAGCAGGCTAGGACAGGGGCTATTAAATGAGCAGTTCTTC
.,12,TRBD1,TRBJ1-1,TRBV7-6,CASSLQGQGAFF,TGTGCCAGCAGCTTACAGGGACAGGGGGCTTTCTTT
many,19,TRBD2,TRBJ2-1,TRBV6-6,CASSYDSGGAFSSYNEQFF,TGTGCCAGCAGTTACGATAGCGGGGGGGCCTTTAGCTCCTACAATGAGCAGTTCTTC
many,11,.,TRBJ2-7,TRBV6-1,CASITNYEQYF,TGTGCCAGCATCACCAACTACGAGCAGTACTTC
few,11,.,TRBJ2-7,TRBV6-6,CASSYVNEQYF,TGTGCCAGCAGTTACGTCAACGAGCAGTACTTC
few,18,.,TRBJ2-3,TRBV7-2,CASSLVGRSGGGTDTQYF,TGTGCCAGCAGCTTAGTGGGTCGGTCAGGGGGGGGCACAGATACGCAGTATTTT
many,14,.,TRBJ1-1,TRBV6-1,CASSRPGRRTEAFF,TGTGCCAGCAGCCGGCCAGGACGGAGAACTGAAGCTTTCTTT
few,14,TRBD1,TRBJ1-1,TRBV19,CATRTGATNTEAFF,TGTGCCACACGGACAGGGGCCACAAACACTGAAGCTTTCTTT
many,15,.,TRBJ1-4,TRBV27,CASNPKGTRSEKLFF,TGTGCCAGCAACCCGAAGGGGACAAGAAGTGAAAAACTGTTTTTT
.,16,TRBD1,TRBJ2-3,TRBV12-3/TRBV12-4,CASSLISGTGRDTQYF,TGTGCCAGCAGCCTCATCTCCGGGACAGGGAGAGATACGCAGTATTTT
many,19,TRBD1,TRBJ1-3,TRBV4-3,CASSQGFGDRGPPGNTIYF,TGCGCCAGCAGCCAAGGATTCGGGGACAGGGGACCTCCTGGAAACACCATATATTTT
once,15,.,TRBJ1-4,TRBV12-3/TRBV12-4,CASRSDPGAYEKLFF,TGTGCCAGCAGATCCGATCCGGGGGCATATGAAAAACTGTTTTTT
few,14,.,TRBJ1-1,TRBV7-2,CASSNPLGFSGAFF,TGTGCCAGCAGTAACCCTCTCGGGTTTTCGGGAGCTTTCTTT
many,14,.,TRBJ2-1,TRBV6-1,CASSSGSGLDEQFF,TGTGCCAGCAGTTCGGGGTCCGGACTTGATGAGCAGTTCTTC
many,14,.,TRBJ2-3,TRBV20-1,CSAIPGRTTDTQYF,TGCAGTGCCATCCCGGGACGGACCACAGATACGCAGTATTTT
many,14,.,TRBJ2-7,TRBV20-1,CSARAGQPSYEQYF,TGCAGTGCCCGCGCTGGACAGCCCTCCTACGAGCAGTACTTC
many,10,.,TRBJ1-5,TRBV19,CATLHQPQHF,TGTGCCACCCTACATCAGCCCCAGCATTTT
many,15,TRBD1,TRBJ2-1,TRBV20-1,CSARSLGTADNEQFF,TGCAGTGCTAGGTCCCTCGGGACAGCCGACAATGAGCAGTTCTTC
few,12,.,TRBJ2-2,TRBV12-3/TRBV12-4,CASTGATGELFF,TGTGCCAGCACGGGGGCCACCGGGGAGCTGTTTTTT
many,14,.,TRBJ1-2,TRBV20-1,CSARDLRAGFGYTF,TGCAGTGCTAGAGATCTCCGAGCAGGATTCGGCTACACCTTC
few,13,.,TRBJ2-2,TRBV29-1,CSVRTPNTGELFF,TGCAGCGTCCGTACACCGAACACCGGGGAGCTGTTTTTT
.,15,.,TRBJ1-5,TRBV30,CAWSVGATANQPQHF,TGTGCCTGGAGTGTAGGAGCTACAGCGAATCAGCCACAGCATTTT
many,12,.,TRBJ1-1,TRBV7-9,CASSLPQAEAFF,TGTGCCAGCAGCCTCCCCCAGGCCGAAGCTTTCTTT
many,10,.,TRBJ2-3,TRBV20-1,CSASTDTQYF,TGCAGTGCTTCCACAGATACGCAGTATTTT
many,12,.,TRBJ1-2,TRBV7-2,CASSLVFWDYTF,TGTGCCAGCAGCTTAGTATTTTGGGACTACACCTTC
few,14,.,TRBJ2-7,TRBV4-3,CASSQAQGPSEQYF,TGCGCCAGCAGCCAAGCCCAGGGGCCCAGCGAGCAGTACTTC
.,14,.,TRBJ2-5,TRBV5-5,CASSLAVTQETQYF,TGTGCCAGCAGCTTGGCCGTTACTCAAGAGACCCAGTACTTC
many,15,.,TRBJ2-5,TRBV6-2/TRBV6-3,CASSYRVGGAETQYF,TGTGCCAGCAGTTACCGCGTTGGAGGGGCAGAGACCCAGTACTTC
few,14,.,TRBJ2-1,TRBV19,CASSVTRYPNEQFF,TGTGCCAGTAGTGTTACTAGATACCCCAATGAGCAGTTCTTC
few,15,.,TRBJ2-7,TRBV29-1,CSVPSTEGGLYEQYF,TGCAGCGTCCCCAGTACCGAGGGGGGCCTCTACGAGCAGTACTTC
.,16,TRBD1,TRBJ2-3,TRBV7-2,CAGSLLPGQGTDTKYF,TGTGCCGGCAGCCTCTTACCGGGACAGGGCACAGATACGAAGTATTTT
many,14,.,TRBJ1-2,TRBV7-9,CASSLMGYQNGYTF,TGTGCCAGCAGCTTAATGGGCTACCAAAATGGCTACACCTTC
.,13,.,TRBJ1-3,TRBV7-9,CASSLGAGNTIYF,TGTGCCAGCAGCTTAGGGGCCGGAAACACCATATATTTT
once,16,.,TRBJ2-3,TRBV12-3/TRBV12-4,CASSLTGYGGADTQYF,TGTGCCAGCAGCCTCACAGGTTATGGAGGCGCAGATACGCAGTATTTT
many,13,.,TRBJ1-2,TRBV3-1,CASRHHRSYGYTF,TGTGCCAGCAGACATCATAGGTCCTATGGCTACACCTTC
many,15,.,TRBJ2-1,TRBV7-2,CASSLGRGDYNEQFF,TGTGCCAGCAGCTTAGGCAGGGGGGACTACAATGAGCAGTTCTTC
few,14,TRBD1,TRBJ2-1,TRBV5-1,CASSPRDRDNEQFF,TGCGCCAGCAGTCCCCGGGACAGGGACAATGAGCAGTTCTTC
many,14,.,TRBJ1-1,TRBV6-1,CASSPLGAETEAFF,TGTGCCAGCAGCCCCTTGGGGGCAGAAACTGAAGCTTTCTTT
.,14,.,TRBJ1-6,TRBV7-3,CASSLSSLDSPLHF,TGTGCCAGCAGCTTAAGTTCTTTAGACTCACCCCTCCACTTT
many,14,TRBD2,TRBJ2-5,TRBV6-1,CASGWGQRGETQYF,TGTGCCAGTGGTTGGGGTCAGCGGGGAGAGACCCAGTACTTC
.,17,TRBD2,TRBJ2-3,TRBV6-1,CASSEPGTSGGTDTQYF,TGTGCCAGCAGCGAACCCGGGACTAGCGGGGGCACAGATACGCAGTATTTT
few,14,.,TRBJ2-7,TRBV12-3/TRBV12-4,CASSLVSSSYEQYF,TGTGCCAGCAGTTTAGTTTCATCATCCTACGAGCAGTACTTC
many,15,TRBD1,TRBJ1-6,TRBV28,CASSLADRGGSPLHF,TGTGCCAGCAGTTTAGCGGACAGGGGAGGTTCACCCCTCCACTTT